Each of the 18 T cell receptor beta chains below was sequenced from the same sample in a study of blood T cell repertoires in COVID-19. Libraries were prepared by immunoSEQ multiplex PCR; TCRdb keeps only in-frame clonotypes and omits some of them. The profile shows about 77,000 clones, roughly nine tenths of them singletons. The sequenced sample was peripheral blood. The receptors originated from a woman at least 80 years old with active or convalescent COVID-19.

The V and J genes are TRBV20-1 and TRBJ1-1; D is ambiguous. V lost 6 bases to trimming and J lost 1 base, with 6 bases between them. Germline CDR1 is DFQATT and CDR2 is SNEGSKA (reference sequence). The CDR3 extends over 11 amino acids. The DNA for the CDR3 is TGCAGTGCGTACAGGAACACTGAAGCTTTCTTT. Residues: CSAYRNTEAFF.

The chain has TRBV5-1 and TRBJ2-3; TRBD1 matches at 9 bases. The germline CDR1 and CDR2 sequences are SGHRS and YFSETQ. Trimming removed 0 bases from V and 0 bases from J; junction bases left unmatched: 2. The CDR3 sequence is 16 residues long. CDR3 bases: TGCGCCAGCAGCTTGGCGGGACAGGGCAGCACAGATACGCAGTATTTT. Its protein product is CASSLAGQGSTDTQYF.

This clone was recorded only once. The chain uses TRBV30 and TRBJ1-2; weak D call: TRBD1 (5 bases). The germline V gene has CDR1 GTSNPN and CDR2 SVGIG (reference sequence). This CDR3 is built from 13 residues. V was cut by 0 bases and J by 4 bases, with 9 bases left in between. The CDR3 DNA follows: TGTGCCTGGAGTGTAGACAGCCGCTATGGCTACACCTTC. Its translation is CAWSVDSRYGYTF.

This rearrangement joins TRBV15 to TRBJ1-2; 7 positions agree with TRBD1. Looked up from germline, CDR1 is LNHNV and CDR2 is YYDKDF (reference sequence). The length of the CDR3 is 14 residues. J gave up 4 bases and V 5 bases, and 7 bases lay outside the gene matches. CDR3 amino acids: CATSGSGQVYGYTF. CDR3 DNA sequence: TGTGCCACCAGCGGCTCAGGACAGGTCTATGGCTACACCTTC.

V is TRBV5-8 and J is TRBJ1-4; D is uncertain. In germline, CDR1 is SGHTS, CDR2 YDEGEE. Trimming removed 4 bases from V and 0 bases from J, with 10 bases in between. The CDR3 has 15 amino acids. The CDR3 DNA is TGTGCCAGCAGCGGCAAAGTTGCAACTAATGAAAAACTGTTTTTT. This codes for CASSGKVATNEKLFF.

This rearrangement joins TRBV19 to TRBJ2-7; no reliable D call. The CDR3 extends over 14 amino acids. Germline V gene lookup returns CDR1 LNHDA and CDR2 SQIVND (reference sequence). Trimming shortened V by 0 bases and J by 1 base, and 7 bases separated the two germline ends. CDR3 in DNA: TGTGCCAGTAGTATAGAGCCAGGTTCCTACGAGCAGTACTTC. The encoded protein is CASSIEPGSYEQYF.

This clone was detected once. The genes are TRBV5-1 and TRBJ2-3; TRBD2 matches 9 bases. Germline CDR1 SGHRS, CDR2 YFSETQ. V was clipped by 2 bases and J by 4 bases; unmatched bases: 11. The CDR3 loop spans 17 amino acids. The CDR3 nucleotides are TGCGCCAGCAGCTTTGGGCCCGAGCGGGGGGATTCAGATACGCAGTATTTT. It is translated as CASSFGPERGDSDTQYF. Filled out from reference TRBV5-1 and TRBJ2-3, the complete variable domain reads KAGVTQTPRYLIKTRGQQVTLSCSPISGHRSVSWYQQTPGQGLQFLFEYFSETQRNKGNFPGRFSGRQFSNSRSEMNVSTLELGDSALYLCASSFGPERGDSDTQYFGPGTRLTVL.

The J gene is TRBJ2-7, the V gene TRBV7-9, with 13 positions matching TRBD2. The CDR3 has 14 amino acids. Germline-derived CDR1 and CDR2 are SEHNR and FQNEAQ (reference sequence). The trim removed 5 bases at V and 7 bases at J, leaving 5 bases unmatched. This CDR3 is CASSPGTSGVEQYF. The CDR3 DNA sequence: TGTGCCAGCAGCCCCGGGACTAGCGGGGTTGAGCAGTACTTC.

The genes are TRBV3-1 (or the pseudogene TRBV3-2) and TRBJ1-4, with no clear D. V was shortened by 1 base and J by 14 bases, with 11 bases between the two germline ends. Germline V gene sequence: CDR1 LGHDT, CDR2 YNNKEL (reference sequence). The CDR3 is 12 residues long. CDR3 sequence reads: CASSQGDQVLFF. CDR3 DNA: TGTGCCAGCAGCCAAGGCGACCAGGTTCTGTTTTTT.

The rearrangement uses TRBV12-3 or TRBV12-4 and TRBJ1-4; D is unclear. The length of the CDR3 is 13 residues. V shed 5 bases and J shed 4 bases, with 8 bases lying between them. The CDR3 here is CASSRGNNEKLFF. The DNA for the CDR3 is TGTGCCAGCAGTCGGGGAAATAATGAAAAACTGTTTTTT.

This sequence joins TRBV9 and TRBJ1-3; the D is unclear. The CDR3 loop spans 15 amino acids. V shed 7 bases and J shed 0 bases, with 14 bases lying between them. Germline V gene data show CDR1 as SGDLS and CDR2 as YYNGEE. The CDR3 is CASSFGGNSGNTIYF. The CDR3 DNA reads TGTGCCAGCTCCTTCGGCGGGAACTCTGGAAACACCATATATTTT.

Worth noting for this clone: This sample includes further DNA sequences coding for the same CDR3. This chain joins TRBV5-1 and TRBJ1-4, with TRBD1 as a possible D gene (6 bases). Per germline, CDR1 SGHRS and CDR2 YFSETQ. V lost 0 bases and J lost 6, with 9 bases in between. The length of the CDR3 is 14 residues. Here the CDR3 DNA reads TGCGCCAGCAGCTTGGCGGGGGGCGATGAAAAACTGTTTTTT. It is translated as CASSLAGGDEKLFF.

The chain carries TRBV6-4 and TRBJ2-3; possible D gene TRBD2, 6 bases. The CDR3 is made up of 15 amino acids. Trimming removed 2 bases from V and 2 bases from J, with 11 bases in between. Germline V CDR1 and CDR2: MRHNA, SNTAGT. CDR3 nucleotide sequence: TGTGCCAGCAGTGACGGCAGGCGGGACACAGATACGCAGTATTTT. Translated, it gives CASSDGRRDTDTQYF.

The chain has TRBV7-2 and TRBJ1-1; 8 nucleotides line up with TRBD1. V trimming: 0 bases; J trimming: 3 bases; junction bases outside the gene matches: 21. The CDR3 consists of 21 residues. Germline lookup yields CDR1 SGHTA and CDR2 FQGNSA. CDR3 in DNA: TGTGCCAGCAGCTTAGCCCAATACAGACAGGGGTTTACCCGCCAAGACACTGAAGCTTTCTTT. This translates into CASSLAQYRQGFTRQDTEAFF.

V usage is TRBV28 and J usage is TRBJ2-7; 9 bases agree with TRBD1. Germline CDR1 is MDHEN and CDR2 is SYDVKM. The CDR3 covers 15 residues. With V trimmed by 6 bases and J by 3 bases, 9 bases remained unmatched. The CDR3: CASSPSGTGLYEQYF. CDR3 nucleotide sequence: TGTGCCAGCAGCCCTTCAGGGACAGGGCTCTACGAGCAGTACTTC.

This clone was observed once. This chain connects TRBV5-4 to TRBJ1-6; D is unresolved. The CDR3 is 15 amino acids. Germline lookup yields CDR1 SGHNT and CDR2 YYREEE (reference sequence). Trimming removed 0 bases at V and 9 bases at J, with 13 bases between. In DNA, the CDR3 is TGTGCCAGCAGCTTGGACTCCAAGTCGGGTTCACCCCTCCACTTT. This encodes CASSLDSKSGSPLHF.

This clone was observed once. The chain recombines TRBV27 with TRBJ1-5, with 9 positions matching TRBD1. After removal of 5 bases from V and 7 bases from J, the junction contained 6 bases not matched to a gene. This CDR3 has 14 residues. In germline, CDR1 is MNHEY, CDR2 SMNVEV (reference sequence). The CDR3 region is CASSPGTGRQPQHF. The CDR3 DNA is TGTGCCAGCAGTCCTGGGACAGGGCGGCAGCCCCAGCATTTT.

The J gene is TRBJ2-2, the V gene TRBV19; 12 bases agree with TRBD2. V was pared by 0 bases and J by 4 bases, with 6 bases of the junction left unmatched. Germline CDR1 LNHDA, CDR2 SQIVND (reference sequence). CDR3 length: 18 amino acids. The CDR3 spells CASSIDTSGGSSTGELFF. In nucleotides, the CDR3 is TGTGCCAGTAGTATAGACACTAGCGGGGGGTCGAGCACCGGGGAGCTGTTTTTT.